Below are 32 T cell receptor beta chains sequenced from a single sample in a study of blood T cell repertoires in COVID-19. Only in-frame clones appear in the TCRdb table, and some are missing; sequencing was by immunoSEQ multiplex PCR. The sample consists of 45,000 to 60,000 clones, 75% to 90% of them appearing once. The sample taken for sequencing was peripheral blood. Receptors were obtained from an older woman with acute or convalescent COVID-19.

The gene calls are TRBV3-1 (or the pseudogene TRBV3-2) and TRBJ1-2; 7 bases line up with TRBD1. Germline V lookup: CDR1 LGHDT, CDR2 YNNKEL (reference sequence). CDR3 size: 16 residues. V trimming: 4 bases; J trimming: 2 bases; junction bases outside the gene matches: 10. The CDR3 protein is CASSPLPTGANYGYTF. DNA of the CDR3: TGTGCCAGCAGCCCTTTACCTACAGGGGCCAACTATGGCTACACCTTC.

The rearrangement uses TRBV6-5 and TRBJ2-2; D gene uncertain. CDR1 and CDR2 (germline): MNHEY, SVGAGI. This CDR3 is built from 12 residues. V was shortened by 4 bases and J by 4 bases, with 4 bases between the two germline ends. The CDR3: CASSSSTGELFF. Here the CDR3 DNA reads TGTGCCAGCAGTTCGAGCACCGGGGAGCTGTTTTTT.

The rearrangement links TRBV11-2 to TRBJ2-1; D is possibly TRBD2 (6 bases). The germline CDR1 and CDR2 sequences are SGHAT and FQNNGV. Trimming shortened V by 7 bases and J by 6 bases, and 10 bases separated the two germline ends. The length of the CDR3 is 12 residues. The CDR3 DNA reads TGTGCCAGCAATGGGGGGTCCAATGAGCAGTTCTTC. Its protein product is CASNGGSNEQFF.

The CDR3 sequence: CAGKKNTEAFF. DNA of the CDR3: TGTGCCGGCAAAAAAAACACTGAAGCTTTCTTT. This chain connects TRBV19 to TRBJ1-1; D remains ambiguous. The germline V gene encodes CDR1 LNHDA and CDR2 SQIVND (reference sequence). The CDR3 extends over 11 amino acids. Trimming shortened V by 11 bases and J by 2 bases, and 9 bases separated the two germline ends. The variable domain in full, with the rest retrieved from reference TRBV19 and TRBJ1-1, is DGGITQSPKYLFRKEGQNVTLSCEQNLNHDAMYWYRQDPGQGLRLIYYSQIVNDFQKGDIAEGYSVSREKKESFPLTVTSAQKNPTAFYLCAGKKNTEAFFGQGTRLTVV.

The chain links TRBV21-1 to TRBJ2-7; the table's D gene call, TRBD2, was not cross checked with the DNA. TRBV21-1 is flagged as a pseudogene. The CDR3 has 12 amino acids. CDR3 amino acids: CAPEPRRNEQYF. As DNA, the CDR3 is TGTGCCCCAGAACCTCGGAGGAATGAGCAGTACTTC.

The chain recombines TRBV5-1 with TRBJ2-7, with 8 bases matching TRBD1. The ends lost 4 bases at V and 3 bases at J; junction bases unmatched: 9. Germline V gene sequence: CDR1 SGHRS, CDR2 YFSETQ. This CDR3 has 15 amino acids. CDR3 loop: CASSTQGASVYEQYF. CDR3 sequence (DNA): TGCGCCAGCAGCACGCAGGGGGCTAGCGTCTACGAGCAGTACTTC.

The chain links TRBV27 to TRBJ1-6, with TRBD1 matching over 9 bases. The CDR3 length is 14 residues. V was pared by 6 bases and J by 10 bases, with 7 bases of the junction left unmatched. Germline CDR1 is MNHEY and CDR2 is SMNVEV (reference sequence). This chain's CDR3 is CASSVGQGESPLHF. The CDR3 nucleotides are TGTGCCAGCAGCGTGGGACAGGGAGAGTCACCCCTCCACTTT.

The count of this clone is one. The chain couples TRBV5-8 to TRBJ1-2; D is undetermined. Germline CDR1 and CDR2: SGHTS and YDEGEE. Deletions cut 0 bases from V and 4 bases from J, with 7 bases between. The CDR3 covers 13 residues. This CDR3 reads CASSLGEGYGYTF. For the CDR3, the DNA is TGTGCCAGCAGCTTGGGGGAGGGCTATGGCTACACCTTC. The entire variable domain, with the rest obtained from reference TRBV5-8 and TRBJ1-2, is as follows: EAGVTQSPTHLIKTRGQQATLRCSPISGHTSVYWYQQALGLGLQFLLWYDEGEERNRGNFPPRFSGRQFPNYSSELNVNALELEDSALYLCASSLGEGYGYTFGSGTRLTVV.

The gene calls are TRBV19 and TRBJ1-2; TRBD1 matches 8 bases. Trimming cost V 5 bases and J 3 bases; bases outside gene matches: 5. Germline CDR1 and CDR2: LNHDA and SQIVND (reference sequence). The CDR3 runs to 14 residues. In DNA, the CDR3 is TGTGCCAGTAGTCCTCGGACAGGGTACTATGGCTACACCTTC. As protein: CASSPRTGYYGYTF.

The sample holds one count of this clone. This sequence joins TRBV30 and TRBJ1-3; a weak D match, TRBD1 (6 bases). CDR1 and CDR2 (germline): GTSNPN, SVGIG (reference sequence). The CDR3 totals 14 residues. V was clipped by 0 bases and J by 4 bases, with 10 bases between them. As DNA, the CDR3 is TGTGCCTGGAGTGTACCAGGGGCCGGAAACACCATATATTTT. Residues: CAWSVPGAGNTIYF.

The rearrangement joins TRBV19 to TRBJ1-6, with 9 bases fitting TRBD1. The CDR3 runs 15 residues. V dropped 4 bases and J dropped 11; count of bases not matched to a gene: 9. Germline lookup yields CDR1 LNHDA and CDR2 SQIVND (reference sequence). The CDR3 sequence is CASSRPGQGRPPLHF. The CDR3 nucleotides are TGTGCCAGTAGTAGACCGGGACAGGGACGTCCACCCCTCCACTTT.

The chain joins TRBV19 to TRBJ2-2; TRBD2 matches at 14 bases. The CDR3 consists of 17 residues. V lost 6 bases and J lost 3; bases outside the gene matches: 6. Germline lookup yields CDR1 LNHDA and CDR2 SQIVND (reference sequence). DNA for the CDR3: TGTGCCAGTAGGCACAGGGGACTAGCGGGGGACACCGGGGAGCTGTTTTTT. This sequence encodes CASRHRGLAGDTGELFF.

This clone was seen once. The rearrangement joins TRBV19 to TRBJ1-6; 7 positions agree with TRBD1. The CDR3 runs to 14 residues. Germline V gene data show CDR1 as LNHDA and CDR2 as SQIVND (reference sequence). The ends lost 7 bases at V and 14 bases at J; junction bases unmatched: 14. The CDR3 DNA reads TGTGCCAGTACCTTCAGAGGGGGCACCAATGCCCTCCACTTT. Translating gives CASTFRGGTNALHF.

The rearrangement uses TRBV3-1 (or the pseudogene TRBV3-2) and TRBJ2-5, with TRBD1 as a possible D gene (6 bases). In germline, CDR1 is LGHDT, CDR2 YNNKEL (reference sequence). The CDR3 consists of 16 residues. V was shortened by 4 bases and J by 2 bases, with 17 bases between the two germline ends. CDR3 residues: CASSRYLGGSQETQYF. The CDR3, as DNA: TGTGCCAGCAGCCGGTACTTAGGGGGTTCTCAAGAGACCCAGTACTTC.

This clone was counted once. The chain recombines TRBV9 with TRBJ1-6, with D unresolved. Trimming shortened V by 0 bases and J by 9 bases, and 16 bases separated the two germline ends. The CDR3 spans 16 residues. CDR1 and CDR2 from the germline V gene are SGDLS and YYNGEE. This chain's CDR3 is CASSVGTHPGGSPLHF. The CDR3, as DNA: TGTGCCAGCAGCGTAGGGACTCATCCCGGCGGTTCACCCCTCCACTTT.

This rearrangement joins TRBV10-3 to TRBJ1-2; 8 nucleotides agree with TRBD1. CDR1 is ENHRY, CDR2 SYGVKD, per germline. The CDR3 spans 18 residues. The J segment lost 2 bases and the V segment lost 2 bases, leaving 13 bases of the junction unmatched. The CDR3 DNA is TGTGCCATCAGTGAGCCTGGGGCAGGGGGCGCGGTGAACTATGGCTACACCTTC. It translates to CAISEPGAGGAVNYGYTF.

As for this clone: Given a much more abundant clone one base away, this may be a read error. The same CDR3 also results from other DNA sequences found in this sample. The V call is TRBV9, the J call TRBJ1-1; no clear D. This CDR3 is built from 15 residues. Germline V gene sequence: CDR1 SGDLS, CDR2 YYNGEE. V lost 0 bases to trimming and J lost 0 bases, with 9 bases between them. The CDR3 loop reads CASSVGQFMNTEAFF. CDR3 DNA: TGTGCCAGCAGCGTAGGTCAATTCATGAACACTGAAGCTTTCTTT.

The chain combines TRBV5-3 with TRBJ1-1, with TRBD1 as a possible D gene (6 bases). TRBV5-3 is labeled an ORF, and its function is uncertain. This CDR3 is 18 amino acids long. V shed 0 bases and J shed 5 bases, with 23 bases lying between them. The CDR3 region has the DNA TGTGCCAGAAGCTTGGTTATCCCGGATCCAAAGAGGGGGACTGAAGCTTTCTTT. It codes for CARSLVIPDPKRGTEAFF.

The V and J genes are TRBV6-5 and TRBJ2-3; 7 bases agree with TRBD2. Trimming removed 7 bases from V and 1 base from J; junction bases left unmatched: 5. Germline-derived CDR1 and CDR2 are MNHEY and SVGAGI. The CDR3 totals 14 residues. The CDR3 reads CASNTGGRTDTQYF. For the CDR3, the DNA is TGTGCCAGCAATACGGGGGGACGCACAGATACGCAGTATTTT.

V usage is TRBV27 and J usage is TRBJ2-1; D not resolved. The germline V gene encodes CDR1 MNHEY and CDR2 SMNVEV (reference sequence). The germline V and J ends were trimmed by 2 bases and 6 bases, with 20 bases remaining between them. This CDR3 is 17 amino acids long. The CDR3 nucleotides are TGTGCCAGCAGTTTACGGAGTCTTGAATCGCCCGGCAATGAGCAGTTCTTC. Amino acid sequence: CASSLRSLESPGNEQFF.

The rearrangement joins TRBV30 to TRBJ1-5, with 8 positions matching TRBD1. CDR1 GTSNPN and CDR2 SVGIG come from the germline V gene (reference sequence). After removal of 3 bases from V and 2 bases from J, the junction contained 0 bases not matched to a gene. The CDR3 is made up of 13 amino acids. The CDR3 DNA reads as TGTGCCTGGAGGGGACAGGGCAATCAGCCCCAGCATTTT. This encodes CAWRGQGNQPQHF.

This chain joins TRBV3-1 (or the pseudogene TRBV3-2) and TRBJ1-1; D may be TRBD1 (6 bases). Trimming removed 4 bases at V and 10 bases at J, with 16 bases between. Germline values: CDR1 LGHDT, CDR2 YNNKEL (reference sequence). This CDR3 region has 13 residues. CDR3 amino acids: CASSPQQGRGAFF. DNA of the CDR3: TGTGCCAGCAGCCCTCAACAGGGAAGGGGAGCTTTCTTT.

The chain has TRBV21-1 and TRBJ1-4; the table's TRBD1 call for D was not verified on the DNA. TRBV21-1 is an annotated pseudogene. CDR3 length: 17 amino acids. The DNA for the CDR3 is TGTGCCAGCAGCAAAGTAGGGGACAGGAGGGGTAATGAAAAACTGTTTTTT. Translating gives CASSKVGDRRGNEKLFF.

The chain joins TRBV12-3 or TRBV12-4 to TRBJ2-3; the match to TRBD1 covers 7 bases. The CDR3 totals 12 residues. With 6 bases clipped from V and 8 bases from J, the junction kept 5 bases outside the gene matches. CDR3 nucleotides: TGTGCCAGCAGCCAAACAGGGGTTACGCAGTATTTT. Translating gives CASSQTGVTQYF.

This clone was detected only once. The CDR3 DNA is TGTGCCAGCTCACCGGGAGCCAGGGGATCCCTCAATGAGCAGTTCTTC. Its protein product is CASSPGARGSLNEQFF. The chain joins TRBV18 to TRBJ2-1; D is perhaps TRBD1 (6 bases). Germline V CDR1 and CDR2: KGHSH, LQKENI. The CDR3 spans 16 residues. The germline V and J ends were trimmed by 3 bases and 6 bases, with 18 bases remaining between them.

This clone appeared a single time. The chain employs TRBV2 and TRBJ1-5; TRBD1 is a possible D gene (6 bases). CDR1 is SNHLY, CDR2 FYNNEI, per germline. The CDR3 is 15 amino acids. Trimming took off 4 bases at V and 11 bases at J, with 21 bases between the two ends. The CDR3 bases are TGTGCCAGCAGTGTTCAAGGGGGTCAGGGGTCCTCCCAGCATTTT. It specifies CASSVQGGQGSSQHF.

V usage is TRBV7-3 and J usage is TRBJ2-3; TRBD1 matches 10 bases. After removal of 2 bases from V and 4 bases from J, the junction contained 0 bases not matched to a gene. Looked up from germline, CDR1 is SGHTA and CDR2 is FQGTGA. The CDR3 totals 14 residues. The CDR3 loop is CASSLGQGADTQYF. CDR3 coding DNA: TGTGCCAGCAGCTTAGGACAGGGGGCAGATACGCAGTATTTT.

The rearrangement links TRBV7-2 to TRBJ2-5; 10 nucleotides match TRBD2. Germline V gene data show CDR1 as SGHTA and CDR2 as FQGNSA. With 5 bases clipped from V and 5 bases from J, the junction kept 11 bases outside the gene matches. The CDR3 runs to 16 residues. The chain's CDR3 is CASSLGLAASGETQYF. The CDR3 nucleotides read TGTGCCAGCAGCCTAGGACTAGCGGCCTCTGGGGAGACCCAGTACTTC.

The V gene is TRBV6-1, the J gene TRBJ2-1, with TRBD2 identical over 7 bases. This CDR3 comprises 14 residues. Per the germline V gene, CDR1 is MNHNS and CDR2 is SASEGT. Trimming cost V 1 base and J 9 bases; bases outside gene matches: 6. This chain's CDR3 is CASSEGGSYTEQFF. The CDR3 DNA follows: TGTGCCAGCAGTGAAGGCGGGAGTTATACTGAGCAGTTCTTC.

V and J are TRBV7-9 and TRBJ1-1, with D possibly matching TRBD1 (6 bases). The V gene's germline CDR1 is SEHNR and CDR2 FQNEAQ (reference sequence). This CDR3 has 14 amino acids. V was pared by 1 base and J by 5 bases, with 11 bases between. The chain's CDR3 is CASSLEQGWTEAFF. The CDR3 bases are TGTGCCAGCAGCTTAGAACAGGGTTGGACTGAAGCTTTCTTT.

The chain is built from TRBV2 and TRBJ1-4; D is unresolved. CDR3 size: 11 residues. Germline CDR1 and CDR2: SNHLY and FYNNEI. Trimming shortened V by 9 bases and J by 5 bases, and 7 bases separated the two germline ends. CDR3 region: CASGLNEKLFF. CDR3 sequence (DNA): TGTGCCAGTGGACTGAATGAAAAACTGTTTTTT.

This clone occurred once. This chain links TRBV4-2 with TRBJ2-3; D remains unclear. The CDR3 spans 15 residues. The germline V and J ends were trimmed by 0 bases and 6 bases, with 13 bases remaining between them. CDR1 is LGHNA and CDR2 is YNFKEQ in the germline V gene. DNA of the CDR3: TGTGCCAGCAGCCAAGATTTCCTAGAGGTGGATACGCAGTATTTT. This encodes CASSQDFLEVDTQYF.